This T cell receptor beta chain was sequenced for a study of T cell repertoires in cytomegalovirus infection (dated by TCRdb to about 2019). Regarding the research as a whole: The HLA type of each donor mattered for the analysis, because public TCR beta signatures pointed to carriage of CMV infection along with the matching HLA type.

The CDR3 runs 16 amino acids, cysteine and phenylalanine included. The retained sequence is limited to the CDR3, 48 bases, with the frame set at the first base. Trimming at the junction amounts to 4 bases on V and 5 bases on J, and the germline ends lie 20 bases apart. CDR1 and CDR2 are drawn from the germline V gene: MGHRA, YSYEKL. Sequencing instrument: Illumina HiSeq 1500. TCRdb handled the public reads itself, with Q25 trimming in fastp and clone calling in MiXCR, and kept productive beta chains. Rows are unified per CDR3 protein, each entry keeping the most common DNA and genes. The sample table shows under 250,000 distinct CDR3 sequences, and over 9% are seen once. Of the sample, under 2% falls within the top ten clones. What the authors observed across the whole study: In both this cohort and an independent cohort of several hundred donors, the cumulative frequency of public TCR beta family members distinguished carriers of CMV infection plus the relevant HLA type. The ex vivo response was dominated by HLA-C-restricted CMV-specific TCR beta clonotypes, which also provided the single most frequent clonotype in two of eight donors.

This clonotype was detected ten times or more. This receptor's antigen is unknown. No base quality information exists; no much larger clone differs at one position. The sequenced sample consisted of PBMCs. This receptor was taken from a human donor in good health (CMV status not recorded). Some clones in this sample may be carry-over from other donors' samples. The chain is made from TRBV4-1 and TRBJ1-2; there is no confident call for the D gene. The CDR3 reads as follows: CASSPLAGIPIYGYTF. The nucleotide sequence reads as follows: TGCGCCAGCAGCCCCCTCGCCGGGATCCCGATTTATGGCTACACCTTC.